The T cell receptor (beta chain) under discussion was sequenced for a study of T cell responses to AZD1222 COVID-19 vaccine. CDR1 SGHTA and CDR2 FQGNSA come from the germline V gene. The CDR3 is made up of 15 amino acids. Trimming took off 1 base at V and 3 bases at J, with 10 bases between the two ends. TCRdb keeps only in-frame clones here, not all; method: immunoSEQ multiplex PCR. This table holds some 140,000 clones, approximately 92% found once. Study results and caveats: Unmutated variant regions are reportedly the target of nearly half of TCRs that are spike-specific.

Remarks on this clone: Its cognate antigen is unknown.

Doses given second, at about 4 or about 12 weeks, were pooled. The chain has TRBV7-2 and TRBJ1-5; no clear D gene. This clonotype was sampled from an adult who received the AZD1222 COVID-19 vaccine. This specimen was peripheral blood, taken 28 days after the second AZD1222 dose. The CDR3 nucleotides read TGTGCCAGCAGCTTAGTATCGGAGAACAATCAGCCCCAGCATTTT. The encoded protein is CASSLVSENNQPQHF.